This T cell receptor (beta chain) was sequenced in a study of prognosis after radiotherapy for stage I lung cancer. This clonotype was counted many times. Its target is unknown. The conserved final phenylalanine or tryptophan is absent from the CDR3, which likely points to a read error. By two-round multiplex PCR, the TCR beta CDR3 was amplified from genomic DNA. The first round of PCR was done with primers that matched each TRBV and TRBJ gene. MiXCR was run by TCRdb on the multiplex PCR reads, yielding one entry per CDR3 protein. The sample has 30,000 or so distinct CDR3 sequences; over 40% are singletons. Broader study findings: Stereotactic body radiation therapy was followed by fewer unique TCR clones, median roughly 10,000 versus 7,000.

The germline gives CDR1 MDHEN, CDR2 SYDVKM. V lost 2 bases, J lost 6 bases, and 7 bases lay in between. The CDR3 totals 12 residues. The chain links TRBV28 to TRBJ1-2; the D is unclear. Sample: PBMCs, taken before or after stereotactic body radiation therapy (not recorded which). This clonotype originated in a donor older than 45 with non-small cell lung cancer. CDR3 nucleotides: TGTGCCAGCAGTTTAGACACCGATGGCTACACCCTC. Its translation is CASSLDTDGYTL.